This passage covers 13 T cell receptor beta chains from one sample sequenced in a study of cytomegalovirus exposure and HLA in healthy donors. The PCR made use of 60 Vbeta and 13 Jbeta primers. Generated by immunoSEQ multiplex PCR, the TCRdb table keeps only in-frame clones and is missing some. The sample carries about 69,000 clones, roughly 72% recorded once. The sequencing input was PBMCs. Receptors were obtained from a young woman in good health and CMV-seropositive.

In this sample, this clone turned up once. V usage is TRBV19 and J usage is TRBJ1-2; the match to TRBD1 covers 9 bases. CDR1 and CDR2 from the germline V gene are LNHDA and SQIVND (reference sequence). Germline trimming cut 6 bases from V and 8 bases from J; bases unmatched to any gene: 4. The length of the CDR3 is 12 residues. CDR3 loop: CASSRQGEGYTF. CDR3 bases: TGTGCCAGTAGCCGACAGGGGGAAGGCTACACCTTC.

The chain has TRBV6-1 and TRBJ2-5; D might be TRBD1 (6 bases). V gave up 7 bases and J gave up 2 bases, with 11 bases separating them. The CDR3 spans 13 residues. The germline gives CDR1 MNHNS, CDR2 SASEGT. CDR3 nucleotide sequence: TGTGCCAGCACTGGGACACCTCAAGAGACCCAGTACTTC. It encodes CASTGTPQETQYF.

This clone was seen once. The chain's CDR3 is CASRTGTSKGEQYF. The CDR3 DNA reads as TGTGCCAGCAGAACTGGGACTAGCAAGGGAGAGCAGTACTTC. This chain joins TRBV2 and TRBJ2-7; TRBD2 matches at 9 bases. Germline V gives CDR1 SNHLY, CDR2 FYNNEI. The CDR3 covers 14 residues. V trimming: 6 bases; J trimming: 7 bases; junction bases outside the gene matches: 10.

J is TRBJ1-4 and V is TRBV5-6, with D tentatively TRBD1 (5 bases). The germline V gene has CDR1 SGHDT and CDR2 YYEEEE. Trimming removed 0 bases at V and 8 bases at J, with 11 bases between. The CDR3 spans 14 residues. CDR3 bases: TGTGCCAGCAGCTTGGCAGGGCACGGGGAAAAACTGTTTTTT. Its protein is CASSLAGHGEKLFF.

This clone was observed once. V gene TRBV27 combines with J gene TRBJ2-5; TRBD2 is a possible D gene (5 bases). The CDR3 runs to 14 residues. Per germline, CDR1 MNHEY and CDR2 SMNVEV (reference sequence). V lost 3 bases to trimming and J lost 7 bases, with 15 bases between them. In DNA, the CDR3 is TGTGCCAGCAGTTTCTCCAAAGCGGCTGGGACCCAGTACTTC. It specifies CASSFSKAAGTQYF.

This chain uses TRBV4-1 with TRBJ2-5; 8 bases line up with TRBD1. Trimming removed 3 bases from V and 5 bases from J; junction bases left unmatched: 17. The length of the CDR3 is 18 residues. Germline assignment: CDR1 MGHRA and CDR2 YSYEKL. In nucleotides, the CDR3 is TGCGCCAGCAGCCACTCCCTGGGACAGGCGGCTCAAAGGGAGACCCAGTACTTC. It translates to CASSHSLGQAAQRETQYF.

This rearrangement joins TRBV6-5 to TRBJ1-1; 8 bases map to TRBD1. The CDR3 consists of 14 residues. V dropped 4 bases and J dropped 1; count of bases not matched to a gene: 2. Germline lookup yields CDR1 MNHEY and CDR2 SVGAGI. In nucleotides, the CDR3 is TGTGCCAGCAGTTGGGACAGGAAGAACACTGAAGCTTTCTTT. Translation gives CASSWDRKNTEAFF.

As concerns this clone: The germline gene is not matched at one end of the junction; a read error may be the cause. The V gene is TRBV5-1, the J gene TRBJ1-1; D is unresolved. Germline lookup yields CDR1 SGHRS and CDR2 YFSETQ. CDR3 size: 13 residues. CDR3 coding DNA: TGCGCCAGCACCTTGGGGAGGAACACTGAAGCTTTCTTT. Residues: CASTLGRNTEAFF.

The chain recombines TRBV29-1 with TRBJ2-7, with 7 positions matching TRBD2. CDR3 length: 14 amino acids. V lost 7 bases to trimming and J lost 4 bases; unmatched junction nucleotides: 13. Germline V gene data show CDR1 as SQVTM and CDR2 as ANQGSEA. The CDR3 region is CSAATSTKHYEQYF. CDR3 nucleotide sequence: TGCAGCGCCGCGACTAGCACAAAGCATTACGAGCAGTACTTC.

The rearrangement links TRBV6-6 to TRBJ2-3; 12 positions match TRBD2. This CDR3 is built from 14 residues. V trimming: 0 bases; J trimming: 15 bases; junction bases outside the gene matches: 7. Germline CDR1 MNHNY, CDR2 SVGAGI (reference sequence). CDR3 loop: CASSYSSSGRANYF. CDR3 bases: TGTGCCAGCAGTTACTCCTCTAGCGGGAGGGCGAACTATTTT.

The chain carries TRBV15 and TRBJ2-7, with D possibly being TRBD2 (7 bases). The CDR3 length is 15 residues. CDR1 and CDR2 from the germline V gene are LNHNV and YYDKDF (reference sequence). V was pared by 4 bases and J by 6 bases, with 19 bases between. CDR3 loop: CATSKTPAGAGEQYF. The CDR3 DNA follows: TGTGCCACCAGCAAAACCCCGGCGGGGGCGGGCGAGCAGTACTTC.

J is TRBJ2-7 and V is TRBV15; D might be TRBD1 (5 bases). The germline V gene has CDR1 LNHNV and CDR2 YYDKDF (reference sequence). The CDR3 consists of 12 residues. Trimming shortened V by 6 bases and J by 1 base, and 7 bases separated the two germline ends. The CDR3 nucleotides read TGTGCCACCAGTGGGGCATCCTACGAGCAGTACTTC. Its translation is CATSGASYEQYF.

V gene TRBV5-6 combines with J gene TRBJ2-2; TRBD1 agrees at 7 bases. The trim removed 5 bases at V and 3 bases at J, leaving 7 bases unmatched. Per the germline V gene, CDR1 is SGHDT and CDR2 is YYEEEE. The CDR3 totals 15 residues. CDR3 DNA: TGTGCCAGCAGACCCGACAGGGAATACACCGGGGAGCTGTTTTTT. Translated, it gives CASRPDREYTGELFF.